Listed here are 25 T cell receptor beta chains from one sample, sequenced in a study of blood T cells in healthy people across ages (dated by TCRdb to between 2015 and 2017). The method was 5' RACE. Sequencing relied on an Illumina HiSeq 2500. A second PCR of about 6 to 12 cycles was performed with a sample-barcoded 5' primer and a J-beta primer mix. TCRdb's own reprocessing of the public reads used fastp at Q25 and MiXCR and kept productive beta chains. A single entry per CDR3 protein holds the most common genes and DNA from its merged rows. This sample lists about 320,000 distinct CDR3 sequences; 25% to 30% were detected once. The ten biggest clones cover around 30% of the sample. The sample was blood. The receptors shown here come from a woman aged 70-85 years in good health.

Note on this clonotype: Compared with germline, one end of the junction differs, possibly owing to a read error. The chain is built from TRBV6-2 or TRBV6-3 and TRBJ1-2; D ambiguous. CDR1 and CDR2 (germline): MNHEY, SVGEGT. This CDR3 has 11 residues. CDR3 residues: CASSYGYSYTF. The CDR3, as DNA: TGTGCCAGCAGTTACGGCTATAGCTACACCTTC.

J is TRBJ2-2 and V is TRBV11-2; the D is unclear. Germline V gene data show CDR1 as SGHAT and CDR2 as FQNNGV. With 5 bases removed from V and 5 bases from J, the gap between germline ends came to 9 bases. This CDR3 spans 13 amino acids. The CDR3 DNA reads TGTGCCAGCAGCATCCTCAGAACCGGGGAGCTGTTTTTT. Encoded protein: CASSILRTGELFF.

This clonotype was seen a handful of times. This chain joins TRBV28 and TRBJ1-4; possibly TRBD1 for D (5 bases). The CDR3 is 15 residues long. Germline CDR1 MDHEN, CDR2 SYDVKM. Between the trimmed V and J ends, which lost 8 bases and 7 bases, there was a span of 20 bases. The CDR3 DNA sequence: TGTGCCAGCGGCCCGGGGGGGATTTCTCCTGAAAAACTGTTTTTT. Translating it yields CASGPGGISPEKLFF. The whole variable domain, filled in from reference TRBV28 and TRBJ1-4, reads DVKVTQSSRYLVKRTGEKVFLECVQDMDHENMFWYRQDPGLGLRLIYFSYDVKMKEKGDIPEGYSVSREKKERFSLILESASTNQTSMYLCASGPGGISPEKLFFGSGTQLSVL.

The chain employs TRBV20-1 and TRBJ2-7; D perhaps matches TRBD2 (5 bases). V was pared by 3 bases and J by 0 bases, with 15 bases between. Per germline, CDR1 DFQATT and CDR2 SNEGSKA (reference sequence). The CDR3 totals 15 residues. The CDR3 nucleotides are TGCAGTGCTAGGCCGGACTTTAGGAGCTCCTACGAGCAGTACTTC. This sequence encodes CSARPDFRSSYEQYF.

The table lists this clonotype with a few counts. This may be a read error: a much more frequent sequence differs by one nucleotide. This chain links TRBV11-2 with TRBJ2-3; the D is unclear. The CDR3 totals 14 residues. Germline values: CDR1 SGHAT, CDR2 FQNNGV. Here the CDR3 reads CARSLGPGTDTQYF. The CDR3 DNA is TGTGCCCGCAGCTTAGGTCCCGGCACAGATACGCAGTATTTT. The full variable domain, in which reference TRBV11-2 and TRBJ2-3 provide the parts outside the CDR3, is EAGVAQSPRYKIIEKRQSVAFWCNPISGHATLYWYQQILGQGPKLLIQFQNNGVVDDSQLPKDRFSAERLKGVDSTLKIQPAKLEDSAVYLCARSLGPGTDTQYFGPGTRLTVL.

This clonotype was observed a handful of times. The chain joins TRBV10-3 to TRBJ1-1; no clear D. CDR1 is ENHRY, CDR2 SYGVKD, per germline. This CDR3 comprises 13 residues. Deletions cut 0 bases from V and 3 bases from J, with 5 bases between. This chain's CDR3 is CAISESPDTEAFF. The CDR3 DNA sequence: TGTGCCATCAGTGAGTCCCCGGACACTGAAGCTTTCTTT.

This sequence joins TRBV2 and TRBJ1-2; 8 bases line up with TRBD1. The germline V gene has CDR1 SNHLY and CDR2 FYNNEI. V shed 6 bases and J 6 bases; nucleotides not matched to a gene: 9. The CDR3 has 14 residues. The CDR3 DNA reads as TGTGCCAGCAGGAATCAGGGGGCGCGGGATGGCTACACCTTC. It is translated as CASRNQGARDGYTF. The whole variable domain, filled in from reference TRBV2 and TRBJ1-2, reads EPEVTQTPSHQVTQMGQEVILRCVPISNHLYFYWYRQILGQKVEFLVSFYNNEISEKSEIFDDQFSVERPDGSNFTLKIRSTKLEDSAMYFCASRNQGARDGYTFGSGTRLTVV.

This clonotype was counted between two and nine times. The chain has TRBV4-1 and TRBJ2-2; D is possibly TRBD1 or TRBD2 (5 bases each). The CDR3 is 15 amino acids. V shed 1 base and J shed 6 bases, with 12 bases lying between them. Germline V gives CDR1 MGHRA, CDR2 YSYEKL. The CDR3 DNA is TGCGCCAGCAGCCAAGTGGGTGTGGGGGCCGGGGAGCTGTTTTTT. It codes for CASSQVGVGAGELFF.

This clonotype occurred once. The genes are TRBV5-6 and TRBJ2-7, with D maybe TRBD1 (6 bases). The V end lost 2 bases, the J end lost 6 bases, and 15 bases lay between the germline ends. This CDR3 comprises 14 residues. Germline V gene sequence: CDR1 SGHDT, CDR2 YYEEEE. This CDR3 reads CASSFITGSVEQYF. The CDR3 DNA follows: TGTGCCAGCAGCTTTATTACAGGGAGCGTCGAGCAGTACTTC. Complete variable domain (other parts from reference TRBV5-6 and TRBJ2-7): DAGVTQSPTHLIKTRGQQVTLRCSPKSGHDTVSWYQQALGQGPQFIFQYYEEEERQRGNFPDRFSGHQFPNYSSELNVNALLLGDSALYLCASSFITGSVEQYFGPGTRLTVT.

This clonotype was seen a handful of times. This sequence joins TRBV7-2 and TRBJ2-5; D is undetermined. The ends were cut back, 4 bases at V and 2 bases at J, with 17 bases in the middle. Germline V gives CDR1 SGHTA, CDR2 FQGNSA. The CDR3 length is 16 residues. CDR3 sequence (DNA): TGTGCCAGCAGCTCAGAGGTCATGTCCTTACAAGAGACCCAGTACTTC. Amino acid sequence: CASSSEVMSLQETQYF.

The sample holds a few counts of this clonotype. CDR3 nucleotide sequence: TGTGCCAGCAGCTTATCGGGCAGGACCGAAGCTTTCTTT. Translated: CASSLSGRTEAFF. This rearrangement joins TRBV7-2 to TRBJ1-1; D remains unclear. CDR3 length: 13 amino acids. Germline CDR1 and CDR2: SGHTA and FQGNSA. V lost 2 bases, J lost 8 bases, and 12 bases lay in between.

The gene calls are TRBV7-2 and TRBJ2-3; possibly TRBD2 for D (5 bases). The CDR3 runs to 13 residues. Germline V gene data show CDR1 as SGHTA and CDR2 as FQGNSA. The V gene lost 4 bases and the J gene lost 2 bases, with 7 bases spanning the gap. CDR3 in amino acids: CASSSDFTDTQYF. The CDR3 DNA reads TGTGCCAGCAGCTCGGACTTCACAGATACGCAGTATTTT.

A few counts support this clonotype. The chain is built from TRBV14 and TRBJ2-3; D is unclear. Germline V gene sequence: CDR1 SGHDN, CDR2 FVKESK. The CDR3 is 15 residues long. Trimming removed 0 bases from V and 4 bases from J, with 11 bases in between. CDR3 in amino acids: CASSQDKGFADTQYF. CDR3 sequence (DNA): TGTGCCAGCAGCCAAGATAAAGGGTTCGCAGATACGCAGTATTTT.

Here the CDR3 reads CASSLAGNQPQHF. As DNA, the CDR3 is TGTGCCAGCAGTTTAGCTGGGAATCAGCCCCAGCATTTT. The chain has TRBV12-3 or TRBV12-4 and TRBJ1-5; D is unclear. This CDR3 contains 13 residues. With 0 bases removed from V and 4 bases from J, the gap between germline ends came to 4 bases.

This clonotype was seen a handful of times. The J gene is TRBJ1-2, the V gene TRBV13, with D hard to call. The CDR3 has 19 residues. Germline V lookup: CDR1 PRHDT, CDR2 FYEKMQ (reference sequence). Between the trimmed V and J ends, which lost 5 bases and 9 bases, there was a span of 34 bases. CDR3 bases: TGTGCCAGCAGCGCCCAAGTAAGGCAGACAACTGACATTTTTGGTCGCTACACCTTC. Translating gives CASSAQVRQTTDIFGRYTF. Drawing the rest from reference TRBV13 and TRBJ1-2, the complete variable domain is AAGVIQSPRHLIKEKRETATLKCYPIPRHDTVYWYQQGPGQDPQFLISFYEKMQSDKGSIPDRFSAQQFSDYHSELNMSSLELGDSALYFCASSAQVRQTTDIFGRYTFGSGTRLTVV.

About this clonotype itself: The junction differs from germline at one of its ends, possibly a read error. The chain recombines TRBV5-1 with TRBJ2-7; D not certain. In germline, CDR1 is SGHRS, CDR2 YFSETQ. The CDR3 consists of 14 residues. The CDR3 sequence: CASSSMTRTYVQYF. As DNA, the CDR3 is TGCGCCAGCAGCTCGATGACACGTACCTACGTGCAGTACTTC.

Concerning this clonotype: Possible read error: a much larger clone is one base away. The rearrangement links TRBV29-1 to TRBJ1-5; D gene uncertain. V lost 5 bases and J lost 11, with 19 bases in between. The CDR3 extends over 13 amino acids. CDR1 and CDR2 from the germline V gene are SQVTM and ANQGSEA. CDR3 coding DNA: TGCAGCGTTCAGGACCAGAACGGGCAGTCCCAGCATTTT. The encoded protein is CSVQDQNGQSQHF.

This chain links TRBV28 with TRBJ2-5, with TRBD1 matching over 7 bases. CDR1 is MDHEN and CDR2 is SYDVKM in the germline V gene. With V trimmed by 6 bases and J by 4 bases, 11 bases remained unmatched. The CDR3 loop spans 15 amino acids. CDR3 sequence: CASRNSARGRETQYF. Written as DNA, the CDR3 is TGTGCCAGCAGAAACTCCGCGAGGGGGCGAGAGACCCAGTACTTC.

The genes are TRBV10-3 and TRBJ2-7; D possibly corresponds to TRBD1 (6 bases). This CDR3 is built from 14 residues. The V gene's germline CDR1 is ENHRY and CDR2 SYGVKD. V was trimmed by 4 bases and J by 3 bases, leaving 13 bases between them. CDR3 sequence: CAISGDISLYEQYF. Written as DNA, the CDR3 is TGTGCCATCAGTGGGGACATCAGCCTCTACGAGCAGTACTTC.

This clonotype has only a few counts. V gene TRBV6-1 combines with J gene TRBJ2-3, with D tentatively TRBD2 (6 bases). The DNA end lines up better with TRBJ2-5; the J call may be wrong. CDR3 length: 15 residues. In germline, CDR1 is MNHNS, CDR2 SASEGT. In nucleotides, the CDR3 is TGTGCCAGCAGTGAAGCATCCGGGGGAGGCGAGACCCAGTACTTC. Translation gives CASSEASGGGETQYF.

In this sample, this clonotype turned up a few times. This sequence joins TRBV12-3 or TRBV12-4 and TRBJ2-5, with TRBD2 identical over 11 bases. The V gene end was trimmed by 7 bases and the J gene end by 4 bases; junction bases not matched to a gene: 8. This CDR3 comprises 15 residues. The CDR3, as DNA: TGTGCCAGCATGACTAGCGGGACGAACGGAGAGACCCAGTACTTC. This encodes CASMTSGTNGETQYF.

The rearrangement links TRBV6-2 or TRBV6-3 to TRBJ2-5; possibly TRBD1 or TRBD2 for D (5 bases each). V gave up 8 bases and J gave up 0 bases, with 16 bases separating them. The CDR3 runs 15 residues. The germline V gene has CDR1 MNHEY and CDR2 SVGEGT. The CDR3: CASEDRDGHQETQYF. CDR3 DNA: TGTGCCAGCGAGGACCGGGACGGACACCAAGAGACCCAGTACTTC.

This clonotype was observed a handful of times. This rearrangement joins TRBV19 to TRBJ2-6; D may be TRBD2 (6 bases). V dropped 9 bases and J dropped 1 base, with 7 bases sitting between them. Germline CDR1 and CDR2: LNHDA and SQIVND (reference sequence). The CDR3 has 13 amino acids. CDR3 sequence: CAREGSGANVLTF. In DNA, the CDR3 is TGTGCCAGGGAGGGGTCTGGGGCCAACGTCCTGACTTTC.

This clonotype appeared a few times. An end of the junction differs from the germline gene, which may be a read error. The chain uses TRBV7-9 and TRBJ2-1; weak D call: TRBD2 (5 bases). The DNA matches TRBJ2-7 better at its end, which makes the J call doubtful. This CDR3 is 13 amino acids long. Germline CDR1 reads SEHNR; CDR2 reads FQNEAQ (reference sequence). CDR3 coding DNA: TGTTCCAGCAGCTTTGAGGGCCGCTACGAGCAGTACTTC. Its protein is CSSSFEGRYEQYF.

This clonotype was detected many times. The chain employs TRBV15 and TRBJ1-2; D is possibly TRBD1 (6 bases). Trimming took 5 bases from V and 4 from J, leaving 11 bases between them. The CDR3 runs to 13 residues. CDR1 is LNHNV and CDR2 is YYDKDF in the germline V gene (reference sequence). This CDR3 reads CATSPGHTYGYTF. The CDR3 DNA reads TGTGCCACCAGCCCGGGACACACCTATGGCTACACCTTC.